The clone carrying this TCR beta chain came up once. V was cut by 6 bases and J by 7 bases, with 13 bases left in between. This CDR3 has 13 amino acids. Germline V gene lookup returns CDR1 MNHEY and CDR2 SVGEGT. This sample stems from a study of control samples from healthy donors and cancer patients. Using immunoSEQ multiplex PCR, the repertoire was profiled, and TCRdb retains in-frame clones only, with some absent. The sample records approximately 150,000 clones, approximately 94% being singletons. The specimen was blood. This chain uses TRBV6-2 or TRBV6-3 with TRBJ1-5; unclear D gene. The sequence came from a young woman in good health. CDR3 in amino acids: CASSLSTGQPQHF. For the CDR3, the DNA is TGTGCCAGCAGCCTCAGTACGGGACAGCCCCAGCATTTT.